This is a list of T cell receptor beta chains from one sample in a study of human versus mouse CDR3 diversity and MHC coevolution. Method: immunoSEQ multiplex PCR; TCRdb's copy keeps in-frame clones and lacks some. Of fewer than 80,000 clones listed, under 95% are singletons. Specimen: naive CD4+ T cells from blood. These receptor sequences come from a person aged 25-75 years in good health. The CDR3 runs from the conserved cysteine through the conserved F or W. Fields, in order: V gene, J gene, D gene, clone size, CDR3 protein, CDR3 DNA. The D gene is left open where the match is weak. A clone size is listed for some rows: how often the clone was seen (once, few, many), or a class if it is expanded.

TRBV6-1	TRBJ1-1	TRBD1	-	CASSTGGLNTEAFF	TGTGCCAGCAGTACAGGGGGCCTAAACACTGAAGCTTTCTTT
TRBV29-1	TRBJ2-7	TRBD1	-	CSVDGDRTYEQYF	TGCAGCGTTGACGGGGACAGGACCTACGAGCAGTACTTC
TRBV5-4	TRBJ1-6	-	-	CASSLLGDYNSPLHF	TGTGCCAGCAGCTTGCTCGGGGACTATAATTCACCCCTCCACTTT
TRBV29-1	TRBJ2-1	-	-	CSVDLTASSYNEQFF	TGCAGCGTTGACTTGACGGCTAGCTCCTACAATGAGCAGTTCTTC
TRBV2	TRBJ1-2	-	once	CASSVRGDGYTF	TGTGCCAGCAGTGTCAGGGGTGACGGCTACACCTTC
TRBV18	TRBJ1-1	-	-	CASSRGANTEAFF	TGTGCCAGCTCACGCGGGGCCAACACTGAAGCTTTCTTT
TRBV30	TRBJ1-2	TRBD1	-	CAWSVLRQGGTYGYTF	TGTGCCTGGAGCGTTTTACGACAGGGGGGAACCTATGGCTACACCTTC
TRBV28	TRBJ2-2	TRBD1	-	CASMTGGARGSGELFF	TGTGCCAGCATGACAGGGGGCGCTAGGGGTTCCGGGGAGCTGTTTTTT
TRBV10-3	TRBJ2-1	-	-	CAISVGITGQVHNEQFF	TGTGCCATCAGTGTGGGTATAACAGGGCAGGTCCACAATGAGCAGTTCTTC
TRBV18	TRBJ2-7	-	-	CASSPPNLGSYEQYF	TGTGCCAGCTCACCACCCAATCTAGGTTCTTACGAGCAGTACTTC
TRBV2	TRBJ2-7	-	-	CASSGGRSSSYEQYF	TGTGCCAGCAGTGGGGGCAGGTCGAGCTCCTACGAGCAGTACTTC
TRBV6-1	TRBJ2-1	TRBD1	-	CATRKRTGLYNEQFF	TGTGCCACCAGGAAAAGGACAGGGTTGTACAATGAGCAGTTCTTC
TRBV6-4	TRBJ2-2	-	-	CASSDSWGLGTGELFF	TGTGCCAGCAGTGACTCCTGGGGGCTGGGCACCGGGGAGCTGTTTTTT
TRBV6-4	TRBJ1-6	-	-	CASSELQGRSPLHF	TGTGCCAGCAGTGAATTACAGGGACGCTCACCCCTCCACTTT
TRBV21-1	TRBJ1-1	-	-	CASRVEARAEAFF	TGTGCCAGCAGAGTAGAGGCCCGAGCTGAAGCTTTCTTT
TRBV5-4	TRBJ2-7	-	-	CASSLKPGHLSYEQYF	TGTGCCAGCAGCTTGAAACCGGGACATCTCTCCTACGAGCAGTACTTC
TRBV9	TRBJ2-1	TRBD2	-	CASSSTLAGYNEQFF	TGTGCCAGCAGCTCAACTCTAGCGGGCTACAATGAGCAGTTCTTC
TRBV6-1	TRBJ2-7	TRBD1	-	CASSAFRDRGLEQYF	TGTGCCAGCAGTGCATTCCGGGACAGGGGGCTAGAGCAGTACTTC
TRBV18	TRBJ1-1	-	few	CASSPQAGQNTEAFF	TGTGCCAGCTCACCACAGGCAGGACAGAACACTGAAGCTTTCTTT
TRBV4-1	TRBJ2-7	TRBD2	-	CASSQDNARAVGRASEQYF	TGCGCCAGCAGCCAAGATAACGCCCGGGCGGTTGGGAGGGCCTCCGAGCAGTACTTC